This T cell receptor beta chain was found in a study of neoadjuvant anti-PD-1 for oral cavity cancer (dated by TCRdb to 2020 to 2022). Study-level background: Patients mostly received three to four biweekly doses of nivolumab at 3 mg/kg before curative-intent surgical resection. The parent correlative cohort had 11 to 12 patients and a response rate of over 25%. Responders were defined as patients with complete response, partial response or stable disease by RECIST 1.1; non-responders were defined as patients with progression. Patients without progression received a fourth nivolumab dose around day 43 and underwent definitive surgical resection on days 50-56.

Inclusive of the bounding cysteine and phenylalanine, the CDR3 is 16 residues long. Just CDR3 DNA is preserved here, 48 bases in frame from base 1. The time point tag for this specimen amounts to: after neoadjuvant nivolumab, at surgical resection. Patients had been newly diagnosed with stage II-IVA oral cavity squamous cell carcinoma, and no prior systemic or radiation treatment had been given to the patients. The cohort was made up of patients with locally advanced, HPV-negative oral cavity squamous cell carcinoma. Peripheral blood mononuclear cells were analyzed directly and were not maintained or expanded in culture. The samples were obtained from a longitudinal correlative study of a single-arm phase II trial testing neoadjuvant nivolumab in oral cavity squamous cell carcinoma. Genomic DNA-based TCRbeta sequencing was performed on subject-matched pre- and post-treatment PBMCs and tumors from three responders and three non-responders. Peripheral blood mononuclear cells were drawn once before nivolumab treatment and a second time after treatment, when surgery took place. The Maxwell RSC DNA from Cells kit was used to extract genomic DNA from PBMCs.

The research as a whole found: TCR analyses included only a few patients per response group, and the authors called for larger cohorts for validation. Higher pretreatment blood Treg/Th17 ratios correlated with higher pretreatment blood TCRbeta clonality and lower post-treatment tumor TCRbeta clonality. After neoadjuvant nivolumab, non-responders showed significantly higher T cell clonality (Gini index) in PBMCs than responders did.

Comments on this clone: Its antigen specificity is not known. The record has no base qualities; no much larger clone is one base away.

For deep sequencing, each PBMC sample was run in six replicates, with libraries mostly built from about 0.45 ug of input genomic DNA. The immunoSEQ hsTCRbeta kit was used to prepare TCRbeta libraries, following the manufacturer's instructions. An Illumina NovaSeq 6000 S4 flow cell was used to sequence the final libraries, which had first been combined to 3 nM. Turning to the authors' computational methods: The immunoSEQ Analyzer handled quality control and preprocessing of the raw data. The analysis was restricted to productive rearrangements, with each unique CDR3 amino acid sequence defining a clonotype. Using the R package tcR, the researchers computed the Gini-Simpson index as their estimate of repertoire clonality. Student's t test was used to compare Gini indices, and Pearson correlation was used to assess associations with tumor size change. The immuneACCESS repertoire file appears here via TCRdb, limited to in-frame rearrangements. These files lack a portion of the clones; in checked studies, under half of the deficit traces to unresolved V genes, and the cause of the others is not known. The DNA gave D and trimming, while V, J and clone size come from that table. The sample table records fewer than 8,000 clones; around three fifths of these occur just once. The top ten clones comprise roughly 3.2% of the sample.

The receptor chain draws on TRBV21-1 and TRBJ1-1. TRBV21-1 is noted as a pseudogene. Sequenced material: PBMCs, taken after nivolumab (anti-PD-1) treatment. The receptor was derived from a person aged 40 to 85 with oral cavity squamous cell carcinoma. The CDR3 is CASSKVIGTGDTEAFF. The nucleotides are TGTGCCAGCAGCAAAGTGATCGGGACCGGGGACACTGAAGCTTTCTTT.